This TCR beta chain was captured in a study of blood T cell repertoires in COVID-19. Background on the study: In each case, the material was cDNA or gDNA derived from T cells, B-cell-depleted T cells, or PBMCs.

Generated by immunoSEQ multiplex PCR, the TCRdb table keeps only in-frame clones and is missing some. This table holds tens of thousands of clones, approximately 86% found once. Germline V gene data show CDR1 as MNHEY and CDR2 as SVGAGI. V was shortened by 0 bases and J by 4 bases, with 11 bases between the two germline ends. There are 15 residues in the CDR3. This chain links TRBV6-5 with TRBJ2-3; D is unresolved. The sample was peripheral blood. This TCR was sampled from a human donor in a cohort sampled during active COVID-19. In DNA, the CDR3 is TGTGCCAGCAGTTACTCTCAAGAGTTGGCAGATACGCAGTATTTT. Translation gives CASSYSQELADTQYF.